A selection of T cell receptor beta chains follows, all from one sample in a study of PD-1 blockade in classical Hodgkin lymphoma. The protocol was immunoSEQ multiplex PCR, while the TCRdb copy is restricted to in-frame clones and leaves out a portion. Of 12,000 to 15,000 clones in the sample, 90% to 95% are singletons; the top ten hold approximately 5%. Source material: CD8+ T cells from blood. These receptors all come from a human donor with classical Hodgkin lymphoma. Both conserved end residues are trimmed from each CDR3.

V gene	J gene	CDR3 length	CDR3 protein
TRBV2	TRBJ2-5	11	ASSFSEVQTQY
TRBV2	TRBJ2-3	13	ARPRTRAPRDTQY
TRBV27	TRBJ2-7	13	ASSLMRYSSYEQY
TRBV6-5	TRBJ2-3	14	ASSSLTSGGTDTQY
TRBV28	TRBJ1-2	14	ASSFSSGGLIFGYT
TRBV5-1	TRBJ2-7	12	ASSPTDGYYEQY
TRBV7-3	TRBJ1-6	12	ASSLTPGNSPLH
TRBV18	TRBJ2-1	14	ASSLTGTGYGDEQF
TRBV10-2	TRBJ2-7	10	ASRDRSYEQY
TRBV6-6	TRBJ2-3	12	ASSGPDSDDTQY
TRBV4-1	TRBJ2-5	12	ASSQRQGAQTQY
TRBV4-1	TRBJ1-1	12	ASSYDTLNTEAF
TRBV28	TRBJ1-1	11	ASSFSESTEAF
TRBV19	TRBJ1-3	13	ASSSTGSSGNTIY
TRBV6-4	TRBJ2-3	11	ASSDGVADTQY
TRBV11-3	TRBJ2-1	14	ASSPLGGVSYNEQF
TRBV7-2	TRBJ1-1	15	ASSFRPSPYLNTEAF
TRBV7-9	TRBJ2-1	13	ASSFLAEGYNEQF
TRBV6-1	TRBJ1-5	13	ASSARDRGSQPQH
TRBV7-9	TRBJ2-3	13	ASSLVREGTDTQY
TRBV6-1	TRBJ1-5	9	ASGRGSEGH
TRBV6-4	TRBJ2-5	14	ASISGGGARTETQY
TRBV15	TRBJ2-2	12	ATGLAGSPGELF
TRBV27	TRBJ1-4	12	ASRLGTFGEKLF
TRBV10-2	TRBJ2-1	11	ASSEREVSEQF
TRBV29-1	TRBJ2-7	12	SVEGGGSAYEQY
TRBV11-2	TRBJ2-5	12	ASSLDPGGETQY
TRBV11-2	TRBJ2-7	14	ASSPIAGGSADEQY
TRBV28	TRBJ2-1	13	ASIPTIGSHNEQF
TRBV5-1	TRBJ2-1	12	ASSLEAAYNEQF
TRBV6-4	TRBJ2-7	10	ASERMGYEQY
TRBV9	TRBJ2-1	14	ASSVGEGPTYNEQF
TRBV19	TRBJ2-5	14	ASTAPAGGGGETQY
TRBV27	TRBJ1-1	12	ASSWTGVNTEAF
TRBV15	TRBJ2-5	15	ATSRLKARPGEETQY
TRBV19	TRBJ1-2	13	ASTLGQGIRHGYT
TRBV9	TRBJ1-4	13	ASSAPRKRHEKLF
TRBV15	TRBJ1-2	12	AHHSPGVRYGYT
TRBV6-5	TRBJ2-1	14	ASSSLRGTRGNEQF
TRBV27	TRBJ2-1	12	ASSLASSYNEQF
TRBV10-3	TRBJ2-6	12	ATSTGVGANVLT
TRBV7-6	TRBJ2-2	10	ASSSNTGELF
TRBV6-4	TRBJ1-1	11	ARGRGTNTEAF
TRBV28	TRBJ2-6	12	ASSLLLGANVLT
TRBV7-9	TRBJ2-1	13	ASSSSRTGRYEQF
TRBV29-1	TRBJ2-2	12	SVEKSPNTGELF
TRBV7-9	TRBJ1-1	12	ASSEGLMNTEAF
TRBV6-5	TRBJ2-5	12	ASRQGRGLETQY
TRBV27	TRBJ1-3	14	ASSPQGEGSGNTIY
TRBV11-2	TRBJ1-1	11	ASSRQGYTEAF
TRBV4-1	TRBJ1-2	11	ASSQSDAYGYT
TRBV2	-	12	ASSDSAWEHEQY
TRBV5-1	TRBJ2-1	11	ASSLDGRNEQF
TRBV7-9	TRBJ2-7	11	ASAGGSSYEQY
TRBV15	TRBJ2-6	13	ATSRSTGGPGVLT
TRBV11-2	TRBJ2-3	17	ASSLVGWGQGQSTDTQY
TRBV2	TRBJ2-3	13	ASTLRGLATDTQY
TRBV7-9	TRBJ2-5	14	ASSFGATWGQEAQY
TRBV5-4	TRBJ2-2	13	ASSLKAKNTGELF
TRBV10-1	TRBJ2-7	13	ASSDDHGPVDEQY